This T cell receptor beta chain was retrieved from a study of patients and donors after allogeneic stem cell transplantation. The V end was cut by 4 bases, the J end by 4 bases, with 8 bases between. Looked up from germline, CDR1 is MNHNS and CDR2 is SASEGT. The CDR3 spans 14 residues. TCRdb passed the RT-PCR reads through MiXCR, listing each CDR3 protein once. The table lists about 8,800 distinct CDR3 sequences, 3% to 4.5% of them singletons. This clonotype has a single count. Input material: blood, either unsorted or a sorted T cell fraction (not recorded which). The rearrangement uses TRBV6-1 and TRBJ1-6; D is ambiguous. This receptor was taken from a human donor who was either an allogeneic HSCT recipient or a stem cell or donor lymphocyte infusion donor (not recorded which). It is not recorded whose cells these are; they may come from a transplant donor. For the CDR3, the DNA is TGTGCCAGCAGTGGCAGCCTATATAATTCACCCCTCCACTTT. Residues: CASSGSLYNSPLHF.